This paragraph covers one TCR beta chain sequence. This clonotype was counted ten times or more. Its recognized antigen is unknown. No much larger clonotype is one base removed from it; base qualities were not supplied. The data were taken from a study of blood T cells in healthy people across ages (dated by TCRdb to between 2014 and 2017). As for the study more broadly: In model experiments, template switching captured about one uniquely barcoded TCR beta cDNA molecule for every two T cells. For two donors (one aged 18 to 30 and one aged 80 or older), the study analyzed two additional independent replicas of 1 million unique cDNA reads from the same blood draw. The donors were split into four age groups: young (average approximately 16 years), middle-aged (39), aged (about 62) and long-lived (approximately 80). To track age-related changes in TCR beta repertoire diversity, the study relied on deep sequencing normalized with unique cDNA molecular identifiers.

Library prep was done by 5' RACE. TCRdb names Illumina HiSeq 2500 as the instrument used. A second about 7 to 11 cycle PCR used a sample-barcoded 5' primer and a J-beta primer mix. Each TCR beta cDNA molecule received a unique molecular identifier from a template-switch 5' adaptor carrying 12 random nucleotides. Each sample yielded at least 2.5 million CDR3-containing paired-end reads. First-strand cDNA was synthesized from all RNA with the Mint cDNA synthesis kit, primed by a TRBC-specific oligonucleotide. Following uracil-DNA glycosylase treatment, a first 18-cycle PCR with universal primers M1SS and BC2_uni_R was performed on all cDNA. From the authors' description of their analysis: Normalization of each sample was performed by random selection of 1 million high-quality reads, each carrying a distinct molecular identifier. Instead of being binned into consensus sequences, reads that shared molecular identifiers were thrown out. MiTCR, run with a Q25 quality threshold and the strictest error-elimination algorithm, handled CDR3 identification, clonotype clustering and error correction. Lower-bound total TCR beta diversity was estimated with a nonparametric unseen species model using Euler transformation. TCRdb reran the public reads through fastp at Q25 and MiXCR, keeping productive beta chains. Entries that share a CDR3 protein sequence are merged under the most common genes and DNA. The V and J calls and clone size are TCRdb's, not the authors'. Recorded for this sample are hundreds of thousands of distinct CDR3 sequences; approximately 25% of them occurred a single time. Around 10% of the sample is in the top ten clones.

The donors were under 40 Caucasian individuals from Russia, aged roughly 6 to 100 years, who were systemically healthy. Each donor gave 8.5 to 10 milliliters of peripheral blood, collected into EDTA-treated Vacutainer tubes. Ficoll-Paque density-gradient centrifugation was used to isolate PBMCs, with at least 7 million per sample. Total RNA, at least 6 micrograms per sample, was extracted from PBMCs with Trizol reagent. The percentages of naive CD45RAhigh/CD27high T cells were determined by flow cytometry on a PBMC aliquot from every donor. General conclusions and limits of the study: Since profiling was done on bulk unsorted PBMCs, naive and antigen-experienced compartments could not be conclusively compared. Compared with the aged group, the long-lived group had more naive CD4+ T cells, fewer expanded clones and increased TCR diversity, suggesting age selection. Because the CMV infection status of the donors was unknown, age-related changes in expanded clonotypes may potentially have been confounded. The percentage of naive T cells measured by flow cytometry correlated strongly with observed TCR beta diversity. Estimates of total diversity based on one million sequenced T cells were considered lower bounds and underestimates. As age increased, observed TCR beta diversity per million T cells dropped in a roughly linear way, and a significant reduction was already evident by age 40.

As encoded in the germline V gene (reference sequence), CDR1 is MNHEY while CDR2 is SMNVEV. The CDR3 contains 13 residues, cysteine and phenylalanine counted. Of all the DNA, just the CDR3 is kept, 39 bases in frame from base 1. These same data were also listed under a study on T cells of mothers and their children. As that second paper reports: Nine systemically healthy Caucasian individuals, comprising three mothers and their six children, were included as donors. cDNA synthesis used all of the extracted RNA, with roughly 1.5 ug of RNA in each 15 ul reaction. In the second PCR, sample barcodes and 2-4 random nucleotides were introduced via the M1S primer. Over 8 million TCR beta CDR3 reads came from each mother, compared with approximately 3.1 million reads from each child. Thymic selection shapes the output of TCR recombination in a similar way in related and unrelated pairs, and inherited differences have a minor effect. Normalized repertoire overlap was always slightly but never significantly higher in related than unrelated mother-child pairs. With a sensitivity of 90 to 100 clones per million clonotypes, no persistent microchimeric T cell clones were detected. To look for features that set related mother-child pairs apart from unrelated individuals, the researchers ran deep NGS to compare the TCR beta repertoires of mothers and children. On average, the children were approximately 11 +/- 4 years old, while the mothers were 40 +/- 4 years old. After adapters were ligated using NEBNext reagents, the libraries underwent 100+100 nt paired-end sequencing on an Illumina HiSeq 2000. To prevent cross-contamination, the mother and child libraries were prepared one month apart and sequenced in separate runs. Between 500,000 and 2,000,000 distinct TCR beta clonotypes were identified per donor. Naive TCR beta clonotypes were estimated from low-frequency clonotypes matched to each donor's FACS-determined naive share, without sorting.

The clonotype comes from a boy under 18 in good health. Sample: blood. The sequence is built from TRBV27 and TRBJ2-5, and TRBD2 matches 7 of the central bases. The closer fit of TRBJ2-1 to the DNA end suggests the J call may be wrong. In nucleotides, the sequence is TGTGCCAGCAGCCCCACATTAGCGGGTGAGCAGTTCTTC. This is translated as CASSPTLAGEQFF.